Listed below are T cell receptor beta chains from one sample, sequenced in a study of identical twins. TCRdb reprocessed the 5' RACE reads with MiXCR, giving one entry per CDR3 protein. The top ten hold 0.98% of the sample, which has roughly 470,000 distinct CDR3 sequences, 13% to 15% seen once. Separately, the same data were catalogued under a study of yellow fever vaccine responses in identical twins.

The specimen sequenced was CD4+ T cells sorted from blood. The receptors were gathered from a woman aged 18-30 years in good health. CDR3s include the opening cysteine and the closing phenylalanine or tryptophan. D genes are given only for firm matches. The size of a clone is reported for some rows only, either as once, few or many, or as a class for expanded clones.

j_call	d_call	v_call	clone_size	cdr3_nt	cdr3_aa
TRBJ2-3	TRBD1	TRBV20-1	many	TGCAGTGCTAGCGGGGACAGGGTAACAGATACGCAGTATTTT	CSASGDRVTDTQYF
TRBJ2-5	-	TRBV28	many	TGTGCCAGCAGTTTGCCTCCAGGGTACTCGCGACCGCAAGAGACCCAGTACTTC	CASSLPPGYSRPQETQYF
TRBJ1-6	-	TRBV20-1	-	TGCAGTGCTAGAGATCGGGGGCAGGGAGGGGTTTGGTCACCCCTCCACTTT	CSARDRGQGGVWSPLHF
TRBJ1-5	-	TRBV7-2	-	TGTGCCAGCAGCTTAGATGGAGGGCGTCAGCCCCAGCATTTT	CASSLDGGRQPQHF
TRBJ2-2	-	TRBV12-3/TRBV12-4	many	TGTGCCAGCAGTTTTCGGCTCGGGAACACCGGGGAGCTGTTTTTT	CASSFRLGNTGELFF
TRBJ2-1	TRBD2	TRBV6-1	-	TGTGCCAGCTTCCGGGCGGGAGGATACAATGAGCAGTTCTTC	CASFRAGGYNEQFF
TRBJ2-5	TRBD2	TRBV10-1	-	TGCGCCAGCAGTGAGTCTCGGGGGGTCGGGGAGACCCAGTACTTC	CASSESRGVGETQYF
TRBJ2-1	-	TRBV7-8	few	TGTGCCAGCAGCTTAGACCCGGGAGCGTCCTACAATGAGCAGTTCTTC	CASSLDPGASYNEQFF
TRBJ2-4	-	TRBV7-3	many	TGTGCCAGCAGCTTAGGGCCTCAAAACATTCAGTACTTC	CASSLGPQNIQYF
TRBJ2-1	-	TRBV4-1	-	TGCGCCAGCAGCCAAGAGGCTAACAATGAGCAGTTCTTC	CASSQEANNEQFF
TRBJ1-2	-	TRBV27	few	TGTGCCAGCAGTTTCCCCTATGGCTACACCTTC	CASSFPYGYTF
TRBJ2-3	TRBD1	TRBV7-2	few	TGTGCCAGCAGCCCGGGGACAGGGGGATTCGATACGCAGTATTTT	CASSPGTGGFDTQYF
TRBJ2-2	TRBD1	TRBV24-1	-	TGTGCCACCAGGGCCAGGACAGGGAGTACCGGGGAGCTGTTTTTT	CATRARTGSTGELFF